This entry lists 26 T cell receptor beta chains sequenced from one sample in a study of blood T cell repertoires in COVID-19 (dated by TCRdb to the early 2020s). Receptor amplification or capture employed the immunoSEQ multiplex PCR assay. TCRdb provides this immuneACCESS table in a form limited to in-frame rearrangements. Some clones are lacking; in checked studies, under half of them reflect an unresolved V gene, and why the rest are absent is not known. Across this sample there are about 210,000 clones, with 88% seen only once. The ten largest make up roughly 0.69% of the sample. Sequencing was carried out using peripheral blood. These receptors were obtained from a man aged 40-55 years with acute or convalescent COVID-19.

Remarks on this clone: Other DNA sequences within the sample encode an identical CDR3. The J gene is TRBJ2-1, the V gene TRBV11-2; no reliable D call. V lost 2 bases and J lost 4, with 6 bases in between. Germline V lookup: CDR1 SGHAT, CDR2 FQNNGV. The CDR3 length is 13 residues. CDR3 region: CASSLNSYNEQFF. In DNA form, the CDR3 reads TGTGCCAGCAGCTTAAACTCTTACAATGAGCAGTTCTTC.

This rearrangement joins TRBV21-1 to TRBJ2-7; TRBD2 reflects the table's D call only, with no check against the DNA. TRBV21-1 is a pseudogene. The CDR3 extends over 20 amino acids. The CDR3 DNA follows: TGTGCCAGCAGCAAAGAGGGGGCCAGCGGGAGGGCCCGAAGCTCCTACGAGCAGTACTTC. It is translated as CASSKEGASGRARSSYEQYF.

This clone was observed a few times. The chain has TRBV15 and TRBJ1-3; tentative D call: TRBD1 (6 bases). This CDR3 has 16 amino acids. V lost 5 bases and J 2 bases, leaving 16 bases between the germline ends. Germline V gives CDR1 LNHNV, CDR2 YYDKDF (reference sequence). CDR3 nucleotides: TGTGCCACCAGCCGCTATCAGGGACATCCTGGAAACACCATATATTTT. Protein product: CATSRYQGHPGNTIYF.

The chain joins TRBV24-1 to TRBJ1-2; TRBD1 matches at 7 bases. The V and J ends lost 9 bases and 6 bases, in that order; junction bases with no gene match: 6. The CDR3 totals 12 residues. In germline, CDR1 is KGHDR, CDR2 SFDVKD. The CDR3 DNA is TGTGCCACCTTGCGGACAGGACATGGCTACACCTTC. This gives the protein CATLRTGHGYTF.

The sample holds one count of this clone. V usage is TRBV7-3 and J usage is TRBJ2-3; 13 positions agree with TRBD2. After removal of 4 bases from V and 4 bases from J, the junction contained 5 bases not matched to a gene. Germline V lookup: CDR1 SGHTA, CDR2 FQGTGA. CDR3 size: 16 residues. This chain's CDR3 is CASSSQTSGRADTQYF. The CDR3 DNA is TGTGCCAGCAGCTCCCAAACTAGCGGGAGGGCAGATACGCAGTATTTT. The variable domain in full, completed from reference TRBV7-3 and TRBJ2-3, reads GAGVSQTPSNKVTEKGKYVELRCDPISGHTALYWYRQSLGQGPEFLIYFQGTGAADDSGLPNDRFFAVRPEGSVSTLKIQRTERGDSAVYLCASSSQTSGRADTQYFGPGTRLTVL.

This rearrangement joins TRBV6-6 to TRBJ2-2; a weak D match, TRBD1 (6 bases). Germline V lookup: CDR1 MNHNY, CDR2 SVGAGI (reference sequence). This CDR3 has 14 residues. Trimming removed 2 bases at V and 6 bases at J, with 10 bases between. This CDR3 reads CASSYVGGAGELFF. In DNA, the CDR3 is TGTGCCAGCAGTTACGTTGGGGGCGCCGGGGAGCTGTTTTTT.

The V and J genes are TRBV5-1 and TRBJ2-5, with 7 nucleotides matching TRBD2. V lost 3 bases, J lost 5 bases, and 13 bases stayed unmatched. The CDR3 is made up of 16 amino acids. Germline V gene lookup returns CDR1 SGHRS and CDR2 YFSETQ. The CDR3 spells CASSSSGLVGTETQYF. DNA of the CDR3: TGCGCCAGCAGCTCAAGTGGACTAGTTGGCACGGAGACCCAGTACTTC. Full variable domain (rest looked up from reference TRBV5-1 and TRBJ2-5): KAGVTQTPRYLIKTRGQQVTLSCSPISGHRSVSWYQQTPGQGLQFLFEYFSETQRNKGNFPGRFSGRQFSNSRSEMNVSTLELGDSALYLCASSSSGLVGTETQYFGPGTRLLVL.

The chain combines TRBV4-3 with TRBJ2-7; 7 bases align to TRBD1. CDR1 and CDR2 (germline): LGHNA, YSLEER. This CDR3 comprises 16 residues. V lost 0 bases and J lost 3; bases outside the gene matches: 8. CDR3 residues: CASSQDRGQSDYEQYF. For the CDR3, the DNA is TGCGCCAGCAGCCAAGATAGGGGACAGAGTGACTACGAGCAGTACTTC.

The rearrangement joins TRBV5-1 to TRBJ2-7; the D is unclear. CDR3 length equals 13 residues. CDR1 and CDR2 (germline): SGHRS, YFSETQ. Trimming stripped 3 bases from V and 4 bases from J, with 11 bases between. DNA of the CDR3: TGCGCCAGCAGCTCGCTATCCTCTTACGAGCAGTACTTC. Translation: CASSSLSSYEQYF.

The chain employs TRBV4-2 and TRBJ2-1; 8 nucleotides line up with TRBD2. The CDR3 has 16 residues. Germline V gene sequence: CDR1 LGHNA, CDR2 YNFKEQ. V was pared by 1 base and J by 9 bases, with 11 bases of the junction left unmatched. The chain's CDR3 is CASSQVNTAGGTEQFF. CDR3 coding DNA: TGTGCCAGCAGCCAAGTGAATACTGCGGGGGGCACTGAGCAGTTCTTC.

The CDR3 protein is CASSSPGTRYEQYF. Here the CDR3 DNA reads TGTGCCAGCAGCTCGCCGGGGACAAGATACGAGCAGTACTTC. The rearrangement joins TRBV7-2 to TRBJ2-7; perhaps TRBD1 as D (6 bases). This CDR3 spans 14 amino acids. The germline V gene encodes CDR1 SGHTA and CDR2 FQGNSA. V lost 4 bases and J lost 4, with 14 bases in between.

The V and J genes are TRBV19 and TRBJ2-7; TRBD1 might be the D (5 bases). Germline V gene data show CDR1 as LNHDA and CDR2 as SQIVND (reference sequence). Trimming pared 3 bases from V and 1 base from J, leaving 10 bases between. This CDR3 spans 14 amino acids. This chain's CDR3 is CASSMFQGSYEQYF. DNA for the CDR3: TGTGCCAGTAGTATGTTTCAGGGATCCTACGAGCAGTACTTC.

V gene TRBV30 combines with J gene TRBJ1-6; 9 bases line up with TRBD1. J was trimmed by 3 bases and V by 5 bases; bases with no gene match: 2. The CDR3 is 14 amino acids. Germline assignment: CDR1 GTSNPN and CDR2 SVGIG (reference sequence). CDR3 sequence reads: CAWGGQGYNSPLHF. CDR3 coding DNA: TGTGCCTGGGGGGGACAGGGCTATAATTCACCCCTCCACTTT.

The chain uses TRBV19 and TRBJ1-5; TRBD1 aligns across 9 bases. Germline loops: CDR1 LNHDA, CDR2 SQIVND (reference sequence). J was trimmed by 3 bases and V by 5 bases; bases with no gene match: 8. The CDR3 length is 16 residues. The CDR3 region has the DNA TGTGCCAGTAGTCCAACAGGGACAGGGCTCAATCAGCCCCAGCATTTT. This sequence encodes CASSPTGTGLNQPQHF.

The V call is TRBV30, the J call TRBJ1-2; 9 positions match TRBD1. In germline, CDR1 is GTSNPN, CDR2 SVGIG (reference sequence). The CDR3 has 17 amino acids. The ends lost 2 bases at V and 4 bases at J; junction bases unmatched: 14. This chain's CDR3 is CAWSPRTGERSPYGYTF. The CDR3 DNA reads as TGTGCCTGGAGTCCGCGGACAGGGGAAAGATCCCCCTATGGCTACACCTTC.

The chain couples TRBV24-1 to TRBJ1-5, with D possibly TRBD1 on 5 matching bases. Per germline, CDR1 KGHDR and CDR2 SFDVKD. The V end was cut by 10 bases, the J end by 4 bases, with 7 bases between. The CDR3 totals 11 residues. The CDR3 sequence: CATRGNQPQHF. CDR3 DNA: TGTGCCACTAGGGGTAATCAGCCCCAGCATTTT.

This clone was seen a handful of times. The chain recombines TRBV13 with TRBJ2-1, with 8 bases fitting TRBD2. The CDR3 has 17 residues. Trimming cost V 5 bases and J 6 bases; bases outside gene matches: 15. Germline V gene lookup returns CDR1 PRHDT and CDR2 FYEKMQ (reference sequence). CDR3 amino acids: CASSSLGASGLTNEQFF. Here the CDR3 DNA reads TGTGCCAGCAGCAGCCTAGGGGCTAGCGGGTTGACCAATGAGCAGTTCTTC.

The chain combines TRBV19 with TRBJ2-1, with TRBD2 identical over 11 bases. The CDR3 consists of 15 residues. V trimming: 3 bases; J trimming: 3 bases; junction bases outside the gene matches: 1. CDR1 is LNHDA and CDR2 is SQIVND in the germline V gene (reference sequence). CDR3 DNA: TGTGCCAGTAGTATGACTAGCGGGGTCTACAATGAGCAGTTCTTC. Encoded protein: CASSMTSGVYNEQFF.

The rearrangement joins TRBV5-1 to TRBJ1-1; D remains ambiguous. The CDR3 contains 13 residues. CDR1 and CDR2 (germline): SGHRS, YFSETQ. Trimming stripped 4 bases from V and 3 bases from J, with 10 bases between. The CDR3 DNA is TGCGCCAGCAGCAGGCCCCAGGACACTGAAGCTTTCTTT. Amino acids: CASSRPQDTEAFF.

The CDR3, as DNA: TGTGCCAGTAGTATAGCGGGACAGCTTGAAGCTTTCTTT. Encoded protein: CASSIAGQLEAFF. V is TRBV19 and J is TRBJ1-1; 7 positions match TRBD1. CDR3 size: 13 residues. Germline V gene data show CDR1 as LNHDA and CDR2 as SQIVND (reference sequence). With V trimmed by 1 base and J by 7 bases, 3 bases remained unmatched.

V usage is TRBV6-5 and J usage is TRBJ2-7; maybe TRBD2 (6 bases). The CDR3 is 15 amino acids. The V gene lost 0 bases and the J gene lost 6 bases, with 15 bases spanning the gap. Per germline, CDR1 MNHEY and CDR2 SVGAGI. The CDR3 bases are TGTGCCAGCAGTTACTCGGGGGACCTCGGGGGCGAGCAGTACTTC. Translation gives CASSYSGDLGGEQYF.

This clone showed up just once. This chain connects TRBV28 to TRBJ1-6; 7 bases line up with TRBD1. CDR1 is MDHEN, CDR2 SYDVKM, per germline. The CDR3 consists of 15 residues. J lost 9 bases, V lost 4 bases, and 9 bases had no gene match. Written as DNA, the CDR3 is TGTGCCAGCAGTTCAGGGACAGCTGTTTTTTCACCCCTCCACTTT. It specifies CASSSGTAVFSPLHF.

This clone showed up just once. J is TRBJ2-7 and V is TRBV19, with a weak D call TRBD1 (6 bases). Trimming removed 3 bases at V and 2 bases at J, with 8 bases between. The CDR3 length is 13 residues. The V gene's germline CDR1 is LNHDA and CDR2 SQIVND (reference sequence). Here the CDR3 reads CASSIAGAYEQYF. The CDR3 DNA sequence: TGTGCCAGTAGTATCGCAGGGGCCTACGAGCAGTACTTC.

On this clone itself: Additional DNA sequences in this sample encode the identical CDR3. This sequence joins TRBV7-2 and TRBJ1-1; unclear D gene. The CDR3 length is 15 residues. The germline CDR1 and CDR2 sequences are SGHTA and FQGNSA. V dropped 1 base and J dropped 1 base, with 10 bases sitting between them. The CDR3 DNA sequence: TGTGCCAGCAGCTTAGTCGGAGGTGCGAACACTGAAGCTTTCTTT. This gives the protein CASSLVGGANTEAFF.

The V gene is TRBV5-8, the J gene TRBJ1-1; D remains unclear. Trimming shortened V by 0 bases and J by 0 bases, and 6 bases separated the two germline ends. Germline loops: CDR1 SGHTS, CDR2 YDEGEE. The CDR3 spans 14 residues. Here the CDR3 reads CASSLEFMNTEAFF. The CDR3 coding sequence is TGTGCCAGCAGCTTGGAATTCATGAACACTGAAGCTTTCTTT.

The chain uses TRBV11-3 and TRBJ2-1; D is perhaps TRBD1 (5 bases). The CDR3 totals 12 residues. V lost 5 bases and J lost 9, with 11 bases in between. From germline, CDR1 is SGHNT and CDR2 YENEEA. DNA for the CDR3: TGTGCCAGCAGCCCGAGCGACAGTGAGCAGTTCTTC. Translated: CASSPSDSEQFF.